The T cell receptor beta chain described here comes from a study of blood T cell repertoires in COVID-19. Study context: Samples came from the United States, Italy and Spain, spanning acute and convalescent COVID-19.

Trimming shortened V by 7 bases and J by 1 base, and 10 bases separated the two germline ends. Germline CDR1 reads MRHNA; CDR2 reads SNTAGT. The CDR3 covers 13 residues. Per the original methods: Quantification of nucleated cells was approximated via reference gene primer amplification. The assay was immunoSEQ multiplex PCR, and TCRdb's table has in-frame clones only and misses some. The V and J calls and clone size come from that table; D and trimming were worked out from the DNA. This sample has about 150,000 clones, with around 85% found just once. Enrollment of patients from Seattle took place during active infection, with longitudinal follow-up.

This receptor was obtained from a man in his sixties with COVID-19, enrolled during active disease. The sequenced sample was peripheral blood. This chain links TRBV6-4 with TRBJ1-1, with D unresolved. CDR3 sequence reads: CASTKGGNTEAFF. Written as DNA, the CDR3 is TGTGCCAGCACAAAGGGAGGGAACACTGAAGCTTTCTTT.